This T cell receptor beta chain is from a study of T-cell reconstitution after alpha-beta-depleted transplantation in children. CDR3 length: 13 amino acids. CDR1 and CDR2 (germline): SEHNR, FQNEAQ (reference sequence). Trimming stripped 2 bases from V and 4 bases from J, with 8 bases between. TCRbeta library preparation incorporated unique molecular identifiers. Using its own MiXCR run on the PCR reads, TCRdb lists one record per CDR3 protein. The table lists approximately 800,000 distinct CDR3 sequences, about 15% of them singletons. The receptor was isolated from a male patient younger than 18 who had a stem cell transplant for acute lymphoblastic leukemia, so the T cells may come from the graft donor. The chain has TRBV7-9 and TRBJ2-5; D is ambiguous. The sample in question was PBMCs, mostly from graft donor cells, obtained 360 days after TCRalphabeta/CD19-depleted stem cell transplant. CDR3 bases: TGTGCCAGCAGCTTATTGTGGGGAGAGACCCAGTACTTC. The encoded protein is CASSLLWGETQYF.